The clone carrying this T cell receptor (beta chain) was seen only a few times. What it binds is not known. CDR1 is SGHRS, CDR2 YFSETQ, per germline. CDR3 length equals 15 residues. Trimming took off 3 bases at V and 6 bases at J, with 17 bases between the two ends. The data stem from a study of T-cell memory formation after mild COVID-19. Study-wide points: A balance of CD4 and CD8 characterized clones contracting day 15 to 85, whereas later expanders leaned CD4+.

A single record per CDR3 protein comes from TCRdb applying MiXCR to the 5' RACE reads. The data hold about 470,000 distinct CDR3 sequences, with about 23% observed a single time. This TCR came from an adult woman who had mild COVID-19 (a few samples of this study predate the infection). Cell type and time point are not known. The sequencing sample was made of PBMCs or a T cell subset sorted from them (not recorded which). The rearrangement links TRBV5-1 to TRBJ2-3, with D perhaps matching TRBD2 (5 bases). CDR3 coding DNA: TGCGCCAGCAGCTCGGAAGCGGATTCCCCGGATACGCAGTATTTT. It is translated as CASSSEADSPDTQYF.